Each of the 30 T cell receptor beta chains below was sequenced from the same sample in a study of PD-1 blockade in classical Hodgkin lymphoma. Profiling relied on immunoSEQ multiplex PCR, and the TCRdb table lists in-frame clones only, not all of them. The sample has 28,000 or so clones, approximately 68% seen once; the top ten hold under 4.5%. Time point noted: cycle 4 day 1 (C4D1), after more than five weeks of nivolumab. Every patient was affected by relapse after autologous stem cell transplantation, while exposure to brentuximab vedotin was not uniform. This specimen was peripheral blood mononuclear cells (PBMCs), taken before the fourth cycle of nivolumab. These receptors all come from a human donor with classical Hodgkin lymphoma.

The rearrangement joins TRBV19 to TRBJ1-4; D is ambiguous. The CDR3 extends over 15 amino acids. From germline, CDR1 is LNHDA and CDR2 SQIVND (reference sequence). Trimming cost V 5 bases and J 8 bases, with 18 bases left between them. CDR3 sequence (DNA): TGTGCCAGTAGTGCTCGTGGAGGCCGGAGGGAAAAACTGTTTTTT. Amino acid sequence: CASSARGGRREKLFF. Filled out from reference TRBV19 and TRBJ1-4, the complete variable domain reads DGGITQSPKYLFRKEGQNVTLSCEQNLNHDAMYWYRQDPGQGLRLIYYSQIVNDFQKGDIAEGYSVSREKKESFPLTVTSAQKNPTAFYLCASSARGGRREKLFFGSGTQLSVL.

J is TRBJ2-7 and V is TRBV5-1; D is perhaps TRBD1 (6 bases). Germline loops: CDR1 SGHRS, CDR2 YFSETQ. Between the trimmed V and J ends, which lost 4 bases and 2 bases, there was a span of 13 bases. The CDR3 is made up of 14 amino acids. CDR3: CASSTGQDTYEQYF. CDR3 bases: TGCGCCAGCAGCACGGGACAAGACACCTACGAGCAGTACTTC.

This clone has a handful of counts. The chain combines TRBV4-2 with TRBJ1-3, with no clear D. V was clipped by 0 bases and J by 7 bases, with 13 bases between them. The CDR3 is 15 amino acids. The V gene's germline CDR1 is LGHNA and CDR2 YNFKEQ. CDR3 DNA sequence: TGTGCCAGCAGCCAAGATGTCGAAGGGAGGAACACCATATATTTT. Translating it yields CASSQDVEGRNTIYF.

This clone was seen just once. The chain recombines TRBV4-1 with TRBJ2-1; no clear D gene. The CDR3 has 12 amino acids. Per the germline V gene, CDR1 is MGHRA and CDR2 is YSYEKL. V was pared by 5 bases and J by 2 bases, with 4 bases between. The CDR3 DNA is TGCGCCAGCAGCGAGACCTACAATGAGCAGTTCTTC. Protein sequence: CASSETYNEQFF.

The genes are TRBV5-1 and TRBJ1-2; D might be TRBD1 (6 bases). Germline V gives CDR1 SGHRS, CDR2 YFSETQ. V shed 4 bases and J shed 2 bases, with 12 bases lying between them. CDR3 size: 14 residues. This CDR3 reads CASSADSLNYGYTF. As DNA, the CDR3 is TGCGCCAGCAGCGCGGACAGCCTGAACTATGGCTACACCTTC.

The chain has TRBV27 and TRBJ1-2; D may be TRBD1 (5 bases). The CDR3 extends over 15 amino acids. From germline, CDR1 is MNHEY and CDR2 SMNVEV (reference sequence). The germline V and J ends were trimmed by 6 bases and 0 bases, with 14 bases remaining between them. The CDR3 region is CASSGWGISNYGYTF. CDR3 bases: TGTGCCAGCAGCGGGTGGGGGATTTCTAACTATGGCTACACCTTC.

This clone came up a few times. The chain uses TRBV7-2 and TRBJ1-2, with D perhaps matching TRBD1 (6 bases). The CDR3 covers 15 residues. V lost 1 base and J 3 bases, leaving 12 bases between the germline ends. Per germline, CDR1 SGHTA and CDR2 FQGNSA. For the CDR3, the DNA is TGTGCCAGCAGCTTAGGGCGGGGGGCGGACTATGGCTACACCTTC. It encodes CASSLGRGADYGYTF.

This chain links TRBV6-6 with TRBJ2-5; TRBD1 matches 7 bases. The last part of the DNA fits TRBJ2-7 better; the J call may be wrong. Germline V gene sequence: CDR1 MNHNY, CDR2 SVGAGI (reference sequence). This CDR3 has 14 amino acids. CDR3 amino acids: CASRPGQTSYEQYF. In nucleotides, the CDR3 is TGTGCCAGCAGACCGGGACAGACCTCCTACGAGCAGTACTTC.

The CDR3: CASSSGGGYEQYF. DNA of the CDR3: TGTGCCAGCAGTTCCGGGGGGGGCTACGAGCAGTACTTC. J is TRBJ2-7 and V is TRBV27, with TRBD2 matching 8 bases. Germline values: CDR1 MNHEY, CDR2 SMNVEV (reference sequence). J was trimmed by 3 bases and V by 4 bases; bases with no gene match: 2. This CDR3 comprises 13 residues.

The V call is TRBV6-7, the J call TRBJ1-1; D gene unclear. TRBV6-7 is an ORF, and what it does is uncertain. The CDR3 length is 10 residues. Trimming removed 7 bases at V and 6 bases at J, with 6 bases between. The CDR3 DNA reads as TGTGCCAGCACCGGGGCTGAAGCTTTCTTT. This translates into CASTGAEAFF.

The rearrangement joins TRBV13 to TRBJ2-1, with 13 bases aligning to TRBD2. The ends lost 5 bases at V and 8 bases at J; junction bases unmatched: 9. The germline gives CDR1 PRHDT, CDR2 FYEKMQ (reference sequence). The CDR3 has 16 residues. The chain's CDR3 is CASSERTSGGGDEQFF. In nucleotides, the CDR3 is TGTGCCAGCAGCGAAAGGACTAGCGGGGGTGGGGATGAGCAGTTCTTC.

V usage is TRBV9 and J usage is TRBJ2-3; TRBD2 matches 8 bases. J was trimmed by 5 bases and V by 0 bases; bases with no gene match: 8. CDR3 length: 16 residues. Looked up from germline, CDR1 is SGDLS and CDR2 is YYNGEE. The CDR3 DNA is TGTGCCAGCAGCGTAGTTGAGCGGGGGTTCCTAGATACGCAGTATTTT. Translation gives CASSVVERGFLDTQYF.

This clone was counted once. The V and J genes are TRBV27 and TRBJ2-7; D perhaps matches TRBD1 (5 bases). The length of the CDR3 is 13 residues. V shed 2 bases and J shed 2 bases, with 7 bases lying between them. Germline V gene sequence: CDR1 MNHEY, CDR2 SMNVEV (reference sequence). The CDR3 nucleotides are TGTGCCAGCAGTTTAGACAGTACCTACGAGCAGTACTTC. It yields the protein CASSLDSTYEQYF.

This clone is classed as medium-sized. The rearrangement links TRBV2 to TRBJ2-7, with 8 bases aligning to TRBD1. The trim removed 6 bases at V and 1 base at J, leaving 8 bases unmatched. The CDR3 spans 15 residues. Germline V gives CDR1 SNHLY, CDR2 FYNNEI. CDR3 coding DNA: TGTGCCAGCAGGACCCCCGACAGGGGTTCCTACGAGCAGTACTTC. It translates to CASRTPDRGSYEQYF.

This clone showed up just a few times. The V and J genes are TRBV18 and TRBJ2-1, with TRBD2 identical over 11 bases. The V gene end was trimmed by 3 bases and the J gene end by 6 bases; junction bases not matched to a gene: 4. There are 15 residues in the CDR3. Germline assignment: CDR1 KGHSH and CDR2 LQKENI. CDR3: CASSPLAGGLNEQFF. CDR3 bases: TGTGCCAGCTCACCCCTAGCGGGAGGCCTCAATGAGCAGTTCTTC.

The chain uses TRBV11-2 and TRBJ2-5, with D perhaps matching TRBD1 or TRBD2 (6 bases each). The CDR3 length is 18 residues. V lost 1 base and J 2 bases, leaving 20 bases between the germline ends. Germline V gives CDR1 SGHAT, CDR2 FQNNGV. The CDR3 here is CASSLAPLGGGGQETQYF. DNA of the CDR3: TGTGCCAGCAGCTTAGCCCCCCTGGGTGGAGGGGGGCAAGAGACCCAGTACTTC.

This clone was counted only a few times. The J gene is TRBJ2-5, the V gene TRBV18; 12 bases are a match to TRBD2. Unmatched junction bases numbered 3, after V lost 3 bases and J lost 1 base. Looked up from germline, CDR1 is KGHSH and CDR2 is LQKENI. The CDR3 loop spans 16 amino acids. CDR3 nucleotides: TGTGCCAGCTCACCTACTAGCGGGGGGTTCCAAGAGACCCAGTACTTC. As protein: CASSPTSGGFQETQYF.

The chain uses TRBV28 and TRBJ2-3; a weak D match, TRBD2 (7 bases). Per germline, CDR1 MDHEN and CDR2 SYDVKM. Trimming stripped 6 bases from V and 2 bases from J, with 12 bases between. The CDR3 is 14 amino acids. In DNA, the CDR3 is TGTGCCAGCAGCCCGCGGGGGCCCACAGATACGCAGTATTTT. This codes for CASSPRGPTDTQYF.

This clone was detected a few times. Here the CDR3 DNA reads TGTGCCAGTAGTTCCTGGGACAGTACCTACGAGCAGTACTTC. This translates into CASSSWDSTYEQYF. The genes are TRBV19 and TRBJ2-7; 7 bases fit TRBD1. This CDR3 contains 14 residues. Per germline, CDR1 LNHDA and CDR2 SQIVND (reference sequence). The J segment lost 2 bases and the V segment lost 5 bases, leaving 6 bases of the junction unmatched.

About this clone itself: Its ends do not fully match the called genes, so a read error is possible. This sequence joins TRBV11-2 and TRBJ2-7; 11 bases fit TRBD2. The CDR3 contains 18 residues. CDR1 and CDR2 from the germline V gene are SGHAT and FQNNGV. CDR3 DNA: TGTGCCAGCAGCGTAGAGGGACTAGCGGCCTCGGGGTCCTACGAGCAGTACTTC. This codes for CASSVEGLAASGSYEQYF.

The rearrangement uses TRBV6-1 and TRBJ1-6, with D perhaps TRBD1 (5 bases). This CDR3 has 15 amino acids. Trimming removed 4 bases at V and 4 bases at J, with 11 bases between. Looked up from germline, CDR1 is MNHNS and CDR2 is SASEGT. The CDR3 nucleotides are TGTGCCAGCAGTGGGGTGCAGGGTTATAATTCACCCCTCCACTTT. Translation gives CASSGVQGYNSPLHF.

The genes are TRBV6-1 and TRBJ1-2; D is possibly TRBD1 (6 bases). V dropped 1 base and J dropped 7 bases, with 16 bases sitting between them. The CDR3 totals 15 residues. CDR1 and CDR2 from the germline V gene are MNHNS and SASEGT. The CDR3 DNA is TGTGCCAGCAGTGAAGAAAGGGGGGCTGGGTTTGGCTACACCTTC. This gives the protein CASSEERGAGFGYTF.

This chain links TRBV14 with TRBJ2-3; 9 bases fit TRBD1. The V gene end was trimmed by 6 bases and the J gene end by 5 bases; junction bases not matched to a gene: 6. The CDR3 runs to 14 residues. The V gene's germline CDR1 is SGHDN and CDR2 FVKESK. This CDR3 is CASSRGTGRDTQYF. In DNA form, the CDR3 reads TGTGCCAGCAGTCGCGGGACAGGGCGAGATACGCAGTATTTT.

The V and J genes are TRBV30 and TRBJ1-6; D gene ambiguous. V lost 2 bases, J lost 0 bases, and 14 bases lay in between. CDR1 and CDR2 (germline): GTSNPN, SVGIG (reference sequence). The CDR3 totals 17 residues. The CDR3 loop is CAWSLGLGGSYNSPLHF. Written as DNA, the CDR3 is TGTGCCTGGAGTCTAGGACTCGGAGGCTCCTATAATTCACCCCTCCACTTT.

The rearrangement joins TRBV5-1 to TRBJ2-5; 7 bases match TRBD2. There are 14 residues in the CDR3. V trimming: 6 bases; J trimming: 4 bases; junction bases outside the gene matches: 9. The V gene's germline CDR1 is SGHRS and CDR2 YFSETQ. CDR3 coding DNA: TGCGCCAGCAACAGCGGGGCCCCCGCAGAGACCCAGTACTTC. As protein: CASNSGAPAETQYF.

In this sample, this clone turned up once. Here the CDR3 reads CASSLGVATGAGQPQHF. CDR3 sequence (DNA): TGTGCCAGCAGCTTAGGGGTGGCGACGGGGGCTGGTCAGCCCCAGCATTTT. The chain uses TRBV7-9 and TRBJ1-5, with a weak D call TRBD1 (6 bases). Germline values: CDR1 SEHNR, CDR2 FQNEAQ (reference sequence). This CDR3 contains 17 residues. Deletions cut 1 base from V and 6 bases from J, with 19 bases between. Complete variable domain (other parts from reference TRBV7-9 and TRBJ1-5): DTGVSQNPRHKITKRGQNVTFRCDPISEHNRLYWYRQTLGQGPEFLTYFQNEAQLEKSRLLSDRFSAERPKGSFSTLEIQRTEQGDSAMYLCASSLGVATGAGQPQHFGDGTRLSIL.

The chain combines TRBV30 with TRBJ2-1, with D maybe TRBD1 (7 bases). V gave up 2 bases and J gave up 9 bases, with 14 bases separating them. The CDR3 is 13 amino acids. Germline values: CDR1 GTSNPN, CDR2 SVGIG (reference sequence). Written as DNA, the CDR3 is TGTGCCTGGAGTCCACTAGCAGGGGGTGAGCAGTTCTTC. Its protein is CAWSPLAGGEQFF.

This clone was found a few times. The chain uses TRBV28 and TRBJ2-7; 7 bases map to TRBD1. This CDR3 comprises 18 residues. V trimming: 6 bases; J trimming: 1 base; junction bases outside the gene matches: 18. Germline CDR1 and CDR2: MDHEN and SYDVKM. CDR3 DNA: TGTGCCAGCAGGGGACAACAATCGAACAGGGGAAGGTCCTACGAGCAGTACTTC. Its translation is CASRGQQSNRGRSYEQYF.

The chain combines TRBV4-1 with TRBJ2-3; D gene uncertain. V lost 0 bases and J 0 bases, leaving 13 bases between the germline ends. The CDR3 has 17 amino acids. Looked up from germline, CDR1 is MGHRA and CDR2 is YSYEKL. CDR3 coding DNA: TGCGCCAGCAGCCAAGATGGGCAGTCGACTAGCACAGATACGCAGTATTTT. This codes for CASSQDGQSTSTDTQYF.

The V call is TRBV9, the J call TRBJ1-2; no firm D call. There are 15 residues in the CDR3. Germline-derived CDR1 and CDR2 are SGDLS and YYNGEE. V lost 0 bases and J lost 0, with 9 bases in between. The CDR3 coding sequence is TGTGCCAGCAGCGTAGAGAGGTCGGCTAACTATGGCTACACCTTC. Its protein is CASSVERSANYGYTF.